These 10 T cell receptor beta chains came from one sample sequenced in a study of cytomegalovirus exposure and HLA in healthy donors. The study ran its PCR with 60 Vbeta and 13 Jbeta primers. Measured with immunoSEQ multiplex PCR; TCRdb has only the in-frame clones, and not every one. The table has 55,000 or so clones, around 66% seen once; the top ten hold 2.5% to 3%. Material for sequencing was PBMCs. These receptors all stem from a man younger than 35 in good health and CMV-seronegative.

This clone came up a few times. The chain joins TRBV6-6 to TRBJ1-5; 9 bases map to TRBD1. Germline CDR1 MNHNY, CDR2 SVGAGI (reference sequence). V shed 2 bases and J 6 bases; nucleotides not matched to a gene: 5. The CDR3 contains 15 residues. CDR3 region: CASSYPRQGGQPQHF. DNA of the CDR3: TGTGCCAGCAGTTACCCCCGACAGGGGGGTCAGCCCCAGCATTTT.

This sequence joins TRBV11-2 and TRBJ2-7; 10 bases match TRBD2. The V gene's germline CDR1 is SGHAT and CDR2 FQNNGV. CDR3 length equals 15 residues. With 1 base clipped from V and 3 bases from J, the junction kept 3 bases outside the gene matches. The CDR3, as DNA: TGTGCCAGCAGCTTAGGAGCGGGGGGGTACTACGAGCAGTACTTC. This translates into CASSLGAGGYYEQYF.

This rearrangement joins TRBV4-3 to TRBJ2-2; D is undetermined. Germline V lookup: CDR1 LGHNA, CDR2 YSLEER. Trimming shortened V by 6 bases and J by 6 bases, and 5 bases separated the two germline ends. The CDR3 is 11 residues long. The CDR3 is CASSRAGELFF. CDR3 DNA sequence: TGCGCCAGCAGTCGAGCCGGGGAGCTGTTTTTT.

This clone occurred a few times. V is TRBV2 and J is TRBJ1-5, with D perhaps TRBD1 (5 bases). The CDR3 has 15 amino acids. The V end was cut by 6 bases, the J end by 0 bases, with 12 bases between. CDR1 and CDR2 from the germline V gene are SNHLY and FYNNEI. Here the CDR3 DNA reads TGTGCCAGCAGGCCCCAGGGAGGTAGCAATCAGCCCCAGCATTTT. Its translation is CASRPQGGSNQPQHF.

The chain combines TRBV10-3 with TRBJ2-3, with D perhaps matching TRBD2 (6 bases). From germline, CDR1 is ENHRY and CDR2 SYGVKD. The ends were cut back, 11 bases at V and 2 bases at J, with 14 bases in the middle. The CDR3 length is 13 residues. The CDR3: CAARDRATDTQYF. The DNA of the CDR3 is TGTGCCGCGCGGGACCGAGCCACAGATACGCAGTATTTT.

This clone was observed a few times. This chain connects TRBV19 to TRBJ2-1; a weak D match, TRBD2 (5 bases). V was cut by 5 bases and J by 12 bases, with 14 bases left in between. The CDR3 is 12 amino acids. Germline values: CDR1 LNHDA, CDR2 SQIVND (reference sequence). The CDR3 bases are TGTGCCAGTAGTTTACTAGAAAGCGCGCAGTTCTTC. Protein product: CASSLLESAQFF.

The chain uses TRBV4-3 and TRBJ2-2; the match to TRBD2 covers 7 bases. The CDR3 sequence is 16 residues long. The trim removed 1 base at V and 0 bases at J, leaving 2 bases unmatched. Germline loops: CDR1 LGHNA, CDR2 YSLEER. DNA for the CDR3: TGCGCCAGCAGCCAAGGACTAGCCGCGAACACCGGGGAGCTGTTTTTT. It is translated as CASSQGLAANTGELFF.

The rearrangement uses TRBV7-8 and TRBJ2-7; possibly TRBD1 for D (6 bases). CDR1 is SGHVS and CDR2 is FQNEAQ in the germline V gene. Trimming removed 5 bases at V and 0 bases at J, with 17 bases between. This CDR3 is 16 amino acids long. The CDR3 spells CASSPSQRGTSYEQYF. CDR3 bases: TGTGCCAGCAGCCCCAGTCAGAGGGGGACCTCCTACGAGCAGTACTTC.

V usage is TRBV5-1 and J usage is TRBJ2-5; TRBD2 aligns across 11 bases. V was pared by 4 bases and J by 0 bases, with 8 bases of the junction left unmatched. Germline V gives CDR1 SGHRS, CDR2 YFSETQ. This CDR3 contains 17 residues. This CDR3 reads CASSDGLAGLNQETQYF. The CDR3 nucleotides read TGCGCCAGCAGCGATGGACTAGCGGGCCTTAACCAAGAGACCCAGTACTTC.

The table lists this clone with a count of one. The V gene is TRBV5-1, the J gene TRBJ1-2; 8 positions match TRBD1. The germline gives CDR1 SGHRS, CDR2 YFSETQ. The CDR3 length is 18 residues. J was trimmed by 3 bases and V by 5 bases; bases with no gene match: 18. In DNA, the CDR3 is TGCGCCAGCAGGCCCCCGGGAGGCCGACGGGGACAGGACTATGGCTACACCTTC. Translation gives CASRPPGGRRGQDYGYTF.